The 18 T cell receptor beta chains reported below all come from one sample, sequenced in a study of blood T cell repertoires in COVID-19. Profiled with immunoSEQ multiplex PCR; TCRdb holds only in-frame clones, not every one. The profile covers about 62,000 clones, with around 84% appearing a single time and over 0.8% taken by the ten largest. The sequenced sample consisted of peripheral blood. These receptors were obtained from a man aged 70 or older with acute or convalescent COVID-19.

The chain links TRBV7-8 to TRBJ1-2; D unresolved. The CDR3 has 14 amino acids. CDR1 and CDR2 (germline): SGHVS, FQNEAQ. Trimming removed 6 bases from V and 5 bases from J, with 16 bases in between. The CDR3 DNA sequence: TGTGCCAGCAGTAGGACTGCTAACCTTTATGGCTACACCTTC. This translates into CASSRTANLYGYTF.

This chain uses TRBV29-1 with TRBJ2-6; perhaps TRBD1 as D (5 bases). The germline V gene encodes CDR1 SQVTM and CDR2 ANQGSEA. Trimming took 4 bases from V and 0 from J, leaving 10 bases between them. This CDR3 has 15 amino acids. The CDR3 region is CSVGGPDSGANVLTF. The CDR3 nucleotides read TGCAGCGTTGGGGGCCCCGACTCTGGGGCCAACGTCCTGACTTTC.

The CDR3 DNA reads TGTGCCAGTAGTACTGCGACTAGCAGCCCCTACAATGAGCAGTTCTTC. This codes for CASSTATSSPYNEQFF. V is TRBV19 and J is TRBJ2-1; 7 bases align to TRBD2. The germline CDR1 and CDR2 sequences are LNHDA and SQIVND (reference sequence). This CDR3 contains 16 residues. Unmatched junction bases numbered 8, after V lost 4 bases and J lost 2 bases.

The J gene is TRBJ2-1, the V gene TRBV7-6, with D perhaps matching TRBD2 (6 bases). V was pared by 6 bases and J by 9 bases, with 15 bases between. The germline CDR1 and CDR2 sequences are SGHVS and FNYEAQ. This CDR3 comprises 13 residues. This CDR3 reads CASRSPTAGEQFF. The CDR3 bases are TGTGCCAGCAGGTCCCCGACAGCGGGTGAGCAGTTCTTC.

The chain uses TRBV27 and TRBJ1-2; 8 positions agree with TRBD1. Trimming took 2 bases from V and 4 from J; bases not matched to a gene: 12. The CDR3 sequence is 17 residues long. Per the germline V gene, CDR1 is MNHEY and CDR2 is SMNVEV (reference sequence). The CDR3 DNA is TGTGCCAGCAGTTTAGCTATCGGACAGGGAGGGAGCTATGGCTACACCTTC. The encoded protein is CASSLAIGQGGSYGYTF.

V and J are TRBV6-1 and TRBJ1-6, with 7 bases aligning to TRBD1. This CDR3 spans 16 amino acids. Germline CDR1 reads MNHNS; CDR2 reads SASEGT. V dropped 1 base and J dropped 7; count of bases not matched to a gene: 7. The CDR3 here is CASSEVETGRNSPLHF. The CDR3 DNA follows: TGTGCCAGCAGTGAAGTCGAGACAGGGCGGAATTCACCCCTCCACTTT.

The rearrangement links TRBV7-6 to TRBJ1-3; 12 bases match TRBD1. Germline-derived CDR1 and CDR2 are SGHVS and FNYEAQ. After removal of 2 bases from V and 2 bases from J, the junction contained 4 bases not matched to a gene. This CDR3 spans 17 amino acids. This chain's CDR3 is CASSLSGTGGAGNTIYF. CDR3 nucleotides: TGTGCCAGCAGCTTAAGTGGGACAGGGGGCGCTGGAAACACCATATATTTT.

The chain couples TRBV5-1 to TRBJ2-3; the match to TRBD2 covers 11 bases. V dropped 3 bases and J dropped 4; count of bases not matched to a gene: 7. Germline V gives CDR1 SGHRS, CDR2 YFSETQ. The CDR3 has 16 residues. CDR3: CASSSLTSGKADTQYF. The CDR3 DNA reads as TGCGCCAGCAGCTCCCTGACTAGCGGGAAGGCAGATACGCAGTATTTT.

The rearrangement joins TRBV19 to TRBJ1-1; 8 nucleotides match TRBD1. V was clipped by 7 bases and J by 0 bases; unmatched bases: 13. This CDR3 contains 17 residues. Germline V lookup: CDR1 LNHDA, CDR2 SQIVND (reference sequence). This CDR3 is CASTGWTGLRLNTEAFF. The CDR3 DNA reads TGTGCCAGTACCGGATGGACAGGGCTACGTTTGAACACTGAAGCTTTCTTT.

The chain links TRBV25-1 to TRBJ1-3; D is perhaps TRBD1 (6 bases). The germline V gene has CDR1 MGHDK and CDR2 SYGVNS. There are 16 residues in the CDR3. V was clipped by 3 bases and J by 2 bases, with 14 bases between them. This CDR3 is CASSDWGRGPGNTIYF. For the CDR3, the DNA is TGTGCCAGCAGTGATTGGGGGCGCGGGCCTGGAAACACCATATATTTT.

This clone appeared a single time. V and J are TRBV18 and TRBJ1-3; 8 nucleotides match TRBD1. Losses at the gene ends were 9 bases for V and 4 bases for J; bases not matched to a gene: 5. This CDR3 has 13 amino acids. Per the germline V gene, CDR1 is KGHSH and CDR2 is LQKENI. The CDR3 DNA is TGTGCCAGTTCGACAGGGGTAGGAAACACCATATATTTT. This codes for CASSTGVGNTIYF.

The J gene is TRBJ1-6, the V gene TRBV6-6; 7 bases agree with TRBD1. Germline CDR1 MNHNY, CDR2 SVGAGI (reference sequence). V shed 0 bases and J 8 bases; nucleotides not matched to a gene: 4. The CDR3 is 15 residues long. The CDR3 region is CASSYSARGDSPLHF. The CDR3 region has the DNA TGTGCCAGCAGTTACTCAGCCAGGGGGGATTCACCCCTCCACTTT.

The chain couples TRBV6-5 to TRBJ2-7, with a possible D match to TRBD1 (6 bases). Deletions cut 6 bases from V and 4 bases from J, with 19 bases between. Germline V CDR1 and CDR2: MNHEY, SVGAGI. The CDR3 length is 15 residues. CDR3 in DNA: TGTGCCAGCAGCGGACAGAGGCTAGCCGTATACGAGCAGTACTTC. Its protein product is CASSGQRLAVYEQYF.

The rearrangement links TRBV5-4 to TRBJ1-3, with a possible D match to TRBD1 (5 bases). CDR3 length: 14 amino acids. Germline V lookup: CDR1 SGHNT, CDR2 YYREEE (reference sequence). Trimming took off 1 base at V and 1 base at J, with 6 bases between the two ends. The DNA for the CDR3 is TGTGCCAGCAGCTTGAGGGGTTCTGGAAACACCATATATTTT. Translation gives CASSLRGSGNTIYF.

This chain uses TRBV7-9 with TRBJ2-4; perhaps TRBD2 as D (6 bases). V was trimmed by 5 bases and J by 3 bases, leaving 20 bases between them. Germline CDR1 is SEHNR and CDR2 is FQNEAQ (reference sequence). The CDR3 runs 17 residues. The CDR3 sequence is CASSPGEGYIGKNIQYF. The CDR3 DNA sequence: TGTGCCAGCAGCCCGGGAGAGGGGTACATCGGCAAAAACATTCAGTACTTC.

In DNA form, the CDR3 reads TGTGCCAGCAGCTTGCCGTCTAATGAAAAACTGTTTTTT. Translating gives CASSLPSNEKLFF. This chain joins TRBV5-6 and TRBJ1-4; D call uncertain. The CDR3 sequence is 13 residues long. V gave up 1 base and J gave up 3 bases, with 4 bases separating them. From germline, CDR1 is SGHDT and CDR2 YYEEEE.

V gene TRBV11-2 combines with J gene TRBJ2-7; D not certain. The CDR3 covers 13 residues. Germline V gene lookup returns CDR1 SGHAT and CDR2 FQNNGV. Trimming left V 3 bases short and J 0 bases short, with 6 bases between. The chain's CDR3 is CASSFLSSYEQYF. As DNA, the CDR3 is TGTGCCAGCAGCTTCTTGAGCTCCTACGAGCAGTACTTC.

The V call is TRBV6-5, the J call TRBJ2-5; D ambiguous. The V gene lost 6 bases and the J gene lost 0 bases, with 5 bases spanning the gap. Germline V CDR1 and CDR2: MNHEY, SVGAGI. CDR3 size: 12 residues. Here the CDR3 reads CASSRDQETQYF. The DNA of the CDR3 is TGTGCCAGCAGCCGGGACCAAGAGACCCAGTACTTC.